This T cell receptor beta chain came from a study of shared clonotypes between healthy human individuals (dated by TCRdb to 2020 to 2021). Regarding the complete study: Two women and a few men aged 18 to 49 years were included in the cohort. For each donor, CD4 naive and CD4 memory were each run on three plates, CD8 naive on two plates, and CD8 memory on one plate. The study deeply sequenced blood TCR repertoires of about 5 healthy adults to estimate repertoire size and the extent of clonotype sharing between individuals. To increase sequencing depth and limit assay-specific biases, TCR repertoire library preparation and sequencing were carried out by different laboratories using diverse techniques. Each donor's leukapheresis produced roughly between roughly 0.94 and 9.5 billion PBMCs.

Using the deep immunoSEQ assay, TCR CDR3 regions were amplified from genomic DNA by multiplex PCR. Genomic DNA extracted from each cell subset was distributed evenly over all wells of several immunoSEQ 96-well plates, and each plate served as one replicate. For sorted subsets, about 200 ng genomic DNA, equal to about 30,000 T cell genomes, was loaded into each replicate PCR. The purified libraries were quantified using a Qubit 3.0 fluorometer, sized with a Bioanalyzer 2100, and then quantified again using the KAPA Library Quantification kit. Each immunoSEQ 96-well plate was sequenced on its own single-read 150-cycle Illumina NextSeq 550 flow cell. The study's processing was this. Because the immunoSEQ output included only junctional sequences and no quality scores, the filtering could not be the same as the filtering used for full-length reads. To assign V/J genes and CDR3, sequences were annotated against IMGT germline references using PyIR, a Python wrapper for IgBLAST v1.9. Any read was removed if the V/J assignment was weak (E-value above 1e-6), the CDR3 was missing, or the read contained stop codons, out-of-frame junctions, or ambiguous translated residues. V3J clonotypes were defined by identical inferred V gene, J gene, and CDR3 amino acid sequence. The percentage overlap between two repertoires was calculated by dividing the number of shared unique clonotypes by the size of the smaller repertoire. Repertoire richness was assessed with RTK rarefaction, the Chao1 estimator, and Recon v2.1 estimates of unobserved clonotypes. OLGA was used to compute generation probabilities for all TCRbeta clonotypes that the gDNA method yielded from a handful of donors. TCRdb holds this immuneACCESS table with in-frame rearrangements only. Some clones are missing; in checked studies, unresolved V genes explain under half, and the rest has no known cause. V, J and clone size are those of that table, while D and trimming were read from the DNA. The sample table contains about 2,100,000 clones; only one count was recorded for more than 85% of them. More than 1.5% of the sample belongs to the ten largest clones.

V is clipped by 4 bases and J by 1 base, and the sequence between their germline boundaries is 16 bases long. From a lookup of the germline V gene (reference sequence), CDR1 and CDR2 are MNHNY and SVGAGI. From cysteine to phenylalanine, the CDR3 is 16 amino acids long. CDR3 DNA only is kept here, 48 bases in frame from base 1. Results the study describes overall, beyond this receptor: Pairwise subsampling led to the expectation that sequencing depth would affect the degree of clonotype sharing among donors. Sampling was limited to blood, and TCR repertoires in tissue likely differ from TCR repertoires in blood. Sharing across a few donors was observed for approximately 5% of naive CD4, about 4% of naive CD8, 2% to 2.5% of memory CD4, and around 0.44% of memory CD8 clonotypes. Because the study included only a small number of donors, the genetic and exposure-history diversity represented was limited. Naive subsets generally had larger estimated clonotype richness than memory subsets did. Even with the large sequencing depth, rarefaction of the sorted-subset datasets indicated that sequencing was incomplete. Clonotypes shared by all four sorted-subset donors showed higher generation probabilities than non-shared clonotypes.

Comment on this clone: Its antigen is currently not known. No qualities accompany the bases; no much larger clone lies one base away.

CD8 naive samples consisted of CD45RO-negative cells that were positively selected for CCR7, yielding a CD45RA+CCR7+ population without TemRA cells. The donors were healthy, HIV-negative adults with no recently reported acute infections or vaccinations. Only Caucasian adults living in Nashville, Tennessee, USA were represented among the donors. Blood was obtained by leukapheresis, after which PBMCs were separated by Ficoll-Histopaque density gradient centrifugation and cryopreserved in liquid nitrogen vapor phase. Analytical flow cytometry was used to check the purity and quantity of every magnetically sorted T cell population. Each sorted fraction had its genomic DNA isolated and then quantified by UV absorbance on a Nanodrop 2000c.

The receptor chain draws on TRBV6-6 and TRBJ1-1, and perhaps TRBD1 as D gene, on 6 matching bases. The source is a young man in good health. Some clones in this sample may be carry-over from other donors' samples. Source material: naive CD8+ T cells from PBMCs. This specimen's cell subset or site label, per the study, means: CD45RA+CCR7+. The CDR3 sequence is CASSSGGRTGNTEAFF. The nucleotides are TGTGCCAGCAGTTCCGGGGGCAGAACCGGGAACACTGAAGCTTTCTTT.